One and the same sample provided the 5 T cell receptor beta chains below, sequenced in a study of T cell clonality in common variable immunodeficiency. Their recognized antigens are unknown. Study-level results: Reportedly, TCR beta sequences from common variable immunodeficiency showed fewer deletions and N-nucleotide insertions.

The method was immunoSEQ multiplex PCR; TCRdb's version includes in-frame clones alone and lacks a portion of them. Recorded here are about 19,000 clones, none singletons. The material sequenced was peripheral blood mononuclear cells. The receptors were gathered from a human donor with common variable immunodeficiency.

Note on this clone: The CDR3 is cut off 3 residues early in the read; its end comes from the germline J gene. The chain carries TRBV5-1 and TRBJ2-7, with D possibly matching TRBD2 (5 bases). Germline V lookup: CDR1 SGHRS, CDR2 YFSETQ. The CDR3 has 17 amino acids. Trimming took 4 bases from V and 5 from J, leaving 25 bases between them. The sequenced part of the CDR3 DNA is TGCGCCAGCAGCCCCCTAGCAAGCGGCCTAGGAGTCGACGAG. Amino acids: CASSPLASGLGVDE. The whole CDR3 sequence is CASSPLASGLGVDEQYF.

This clone was counted at least ten times. CDR3: CASSWTGTNEKLFF. The part of the CDR3 DNA that was read is TGCGCCAGCAGCTGGACAGGAACTAATGAAAAA. V and J are TRBV5-1 and TRBJ1-4; TRBD1 agrees at 7 bases. Read data end 3 residues before the CDR3 end; the end is taken from the germline J gene. This CDR3 has 14 amino acids. The germline V gene encodes CDR1 SGHRS and CDR2 YFSETQ. After removal of 3 bases from V and 1 base from J, the junction contained 0 bases not matched to a gene.

On this clone itself: The CDR3 goes on 3 residues after the read ends, and that part is filled in from the germline J gene. The chain carries TRBV6-2 or TRBV6-3 and TRBJ2-3; D gene ambiguous. Germline CDR1 reads MNHEY; CDR2 reads SVGEGT. The CDR3 has 14 amino acids. Trimming shortened V by 4 bases and J by 2 bases, and 10 bases separated the two germline ends. The CDR3 bases that were read are TGTGCCAGCAGTTTACCCAAACTCACAGATACG. Protein product: CASSLPKLTDT. The whole CDR3 sequence is CASSLPKLTDTQYF.

The sample holds a few counts of this clone. One junction end disagrees with the germline gene, perhaps due to a read error. The read ends 3 residues shy of where the CDR3 ends; the end is completed using the germline J gene. The V gene is TRBV18, the J gene TRBJ2-3, with TRBD1 as a possible D gene (5 bases). CDR3 length equals 15 residues. Per the germline V gene, CDR1 is KGHSH and CDR2 is LQKENI. The chain's CDR3 is CASSASTILTVTQYF. CDR3 DNA, as far as it was read: TGTGCCAGCTCAGCCAGCACGATATTGACAGTTACG.

This clone has more than one count but fewer than ten. The sequenced fragment ends 3 residues before the CDR3 boundary, so the rest is inferred from the germline J gene. Other nucleotide sequences from this sample produce the same CDR3. The chain links TRBV7-2 to TRBJ2-7; tentatively, D is TRBD1 (5 bases). Per the germline V gene, CDR1 is SGHTA and CDR2 is FQGNSA. V gave up 3 bases and J gave up 2 bases, with 11 bases separating them. CDR3 length: 14 amino acids. The CDR3 protein is CASSFSSGPYEQYF. Partial CDR3 DNA: TGTGCCAGCAGCTTTTCTTCAGGGCCCTACGAG.